This T cell receptor beta chain was sequenced during a study of T cell changes during pregnancy in multiple sclerosis. Profiling relied on immunoSEQ multiplex PCR, and the TCRdb table lists in-frame clones only, not all of them. In the table there are tens of thousands of clones, roughly 92% of which are singletons. CDR3 length: 16 amino acids. J was trimmed by 6 bases and V by 1 base; bases with no gene match: 7. Looked up from germline, CDR1 is SGHVS and CDR2 is FNYEAQ. The rearrangement joins TRBV7-6 to TRBJ2-7, with TRBD2 matching over 12 bases. The clonotype comes from a female donor with multiple sclerosis, enrolled in a pregnancy study. Sequencing was performed on peripheral blood, taken in the third trimester of pregnancy. As DNA, the CDR3 is TGTGCCAGCAGCTTAGGCACTAGCGGGAGGTTCAGCGAGCAGTACTTC. Its protein is CASSLGTSGRFSEQYF.